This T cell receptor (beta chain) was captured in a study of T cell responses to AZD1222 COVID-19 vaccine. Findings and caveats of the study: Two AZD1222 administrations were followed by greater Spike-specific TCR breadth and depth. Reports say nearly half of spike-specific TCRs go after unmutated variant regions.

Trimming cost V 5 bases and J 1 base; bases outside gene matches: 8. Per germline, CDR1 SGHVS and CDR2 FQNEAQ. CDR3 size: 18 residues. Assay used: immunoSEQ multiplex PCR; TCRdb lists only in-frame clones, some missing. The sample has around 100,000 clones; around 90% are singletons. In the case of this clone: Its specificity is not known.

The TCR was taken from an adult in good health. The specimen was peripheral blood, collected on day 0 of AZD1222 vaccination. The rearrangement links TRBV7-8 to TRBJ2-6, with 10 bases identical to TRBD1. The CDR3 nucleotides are TGTGCCAGCAGCCTTAGGGGGACAGGGGCGTCTGGGGCCAACGTCCTGACTTTC. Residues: CASSLRGTGASGANVLTF.